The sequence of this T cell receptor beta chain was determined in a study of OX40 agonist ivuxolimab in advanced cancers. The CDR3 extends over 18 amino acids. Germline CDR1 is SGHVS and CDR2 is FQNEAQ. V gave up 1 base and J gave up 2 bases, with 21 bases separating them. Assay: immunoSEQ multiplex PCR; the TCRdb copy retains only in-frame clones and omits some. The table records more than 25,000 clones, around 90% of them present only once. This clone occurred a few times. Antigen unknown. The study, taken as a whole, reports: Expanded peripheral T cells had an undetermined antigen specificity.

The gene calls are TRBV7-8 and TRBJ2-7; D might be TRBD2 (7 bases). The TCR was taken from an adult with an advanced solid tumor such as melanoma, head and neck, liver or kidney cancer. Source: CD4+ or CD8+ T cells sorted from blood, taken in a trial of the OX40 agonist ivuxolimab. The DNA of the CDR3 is TGTGCCAGCAGCTTAGGGGGGCGGGGGCGCGGTTTCCCCTACGAGCAGTACTTC. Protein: CASSLGGRGRGFPYEQYF.